This T cell receptor beta chain was recovered during a study of response to subunit inactivated influenza vaccine (dated by TCRdb to 2016 to 2019). Turning to the overall study: To follow how T cells responded to a trivalent subunit inactivated influenza vaccine, the researchers relied on deep quantitative profiling of the T cell receptor repertoire. What the authors observed across the whole study: The authors proposed that each seasonal influenza vaccination may bring in only a limited number of new T cells.

Library creation used RT-PCR. The data were produced on an Illumina HiSeq 2500. TCRdb handled the public reads itself, with Q25 trimming in fastp and clone calling in MiXCR, and kept productive beta chains. CDR3 protein duplicates are merged, each entry listing the most common genes and DNA. This sample gives 500,000 to 550,000 distinct CDR3 sequences in total; 6% to 9% of them show up just once. The top ten clonotypes cover roughly 14% of the sample. From V the trimming removes 2 bases and from J it removes 3 bases, while the gene matches leave 2 bases of the junction unaccounted for. As encoded in the germline V gene (reference sequence), CDR1 is WNHNN while CDR2 is SYGVQD. The CDR3 starts with the cysteine, ends with the phenylalanine, and has 14 residues. Here the CDR3 DNA is all that survives: 42 bases in frame from base 1. Worth noting for this clonotype: Its antigen specificity is not known. No much larger clone exists at a distance of one base, and base qualities are not known.

The chain is assembled from TRBV10-1 and TRBJ2-3, with 7 bases matching TRBD2. Sequenced material: PBMCs from blood, taken around 2 years after vaccination. This TCR was sampled from a man aged 45 to 75 who received an inactivated influenza vaccine. Donor details come from another sample of the same person, matched by shared clones. The nucleotides read TGCGCCAGCAGTGAGGCGGGACTAACAGATACGCAGTATTTT. Translated, it reads CASSEAGLTDTQYF.